The 28 T cell receptor beta chains in this list originate from one sample, sequenced in a study of T cell responses to AZD1222 COVID-19 vaccine. Only in-frame clones appear in the TCRdb table, and some are missing; sequencing was by immunoSEQ multiplex PCR. This table holds 65,000 to 70,000 clones, over 65% found once. Sample: peripheral blood, taken 28 days after the second AZD1222 dose. These receptors were collected from an adult who received the AZD1222 COVID-19 vaccine.

The rearrangement links TRBV3-1 (or the pseudogene TRBV3-2) to TRBJ2-2, with D perhaps matching TRBD1 (6 bases). Per germline, CDR1 LGHDT and CDR2 YNNKEL (reference sequence). Trimming removed 0 bases at V and 3 bases at J, with 14 bases between. The length of the CDR3 is 17 residues. CDR3 nucleotide sequence: TGTGCCAGCAGCCAAGACGACCAGGACAGTTACACCGGGGAGCTGTTTTTT. Its translation is CASSQDDQDSYTGELFF.

The genes are TRBV30 and TRBJ1-2; D unresolved. CDR3 length: 14 residues. V dropped 0 bases and J dropped 4 bases, with 12 bases sitting between them. The germline CDR1 and CDR2 sequences are GTSNPN and SVGIG (reference sequence). The DNA of the CDR3 is TGTGCCTGGAGTGTAGGCAGTGAGGGCTATGGCTACACCTTC. It translates to CAWSVGSEGYGYTF.

This clone was found a few times. The rearrangement uses TRBV27 and TRBJ1-5, with D possibly TRBD1 on 6 matching bases. Trimming removed 8 bases at V and 3 bases at J, with 11 bases between. Germline V gene lookup returns CDR1 MNHEY and CDR2 SMNVEV (reference sequence). The CDR3 runs 13 residues. The CDR3 DNA sequence: TGTGCCAGCCGAAACAGGGACAATCAGCCCCAGCATTTT. It yields the protein CASRNRDNQPQHF.

This clone was recorded once. The chain employs TRBV18 and TRBJ1-1; TRBD1 agrees at 9 bases. Losses at the gene ends were 3 bases for V and 10 bases for J; bases not matched to a gene: 0. This CDR3 is 11 amino acids long. The germline V gene has CDR1 KGHSH and CDR2 LQKENI. For the CDR3, the DNA is TGTGCCAGCTCACCGGACAGGGGAGCTTTCTTT. As protein: CASSPDRGAFF.

The J gene is TRBJ2-1, the V gene TRBV7-9, with D hard to call. Trimming removed 1 base from V and 3 bases from J, with 4 bases in between. Germline V gene data show CDR1 as SEHNR and CDR2 as FQNEAQ (reference sequence). This CDR3 is built from 13 residues. CDR3 sequence: CASSLDIYNEQFF. In DNA form, the CDR3 reads TGTGCCAGCAGCTTAGACATCTACAATGAGCAGTTCTTC.

The chain has TRBV7-2 and TRBJ2-3; 10 bases fit TRBD2. From germline, CDR1 is SGHTA and CDR2 FQGNSA. There are 15 residues in the CDR3. V dropped 5 bases and J dropped 6; count of bases not matched to a gene: 8. CDR3 sequence reads: CASSPNSGGRDTQYF. In DNA form, the CDR3 reads TGTGCCAGCAGCCCCAATAGCGGGGGGAGGGATACGCAGTATTTT.

The chain is built from TRBV7-9 and TRBJ1-2; no clear D gene. CDR3 length: 16 residues. Trimming removed 2 bases from V and 6 bases from J, with 19 bases in between. Germline-derived CDR1 and CDR2 are SEHNR and FQNEAQ (reference sequence). CDR3 DNA sequence: TGTGCCAGCAGCTTAAGCACCGGACCAGGTGTCCATGGCTACACCTTC. Protein sequence: CASSLSTGPGVHGYTF.

The chain recombines TRBV7-9 with TRBJ1-5, with D tentatively TRBD1 (6 bases). There are 15 residues in the CDR3. The V gene lost 0 bases and the J gene lost 4 bases, with 10 bases spanning the gap. Germline loops: CDR1 SEHNR, CDR2 FQNEAQ (reference sequence). The CDR3: CASSLANGQNQPQHF. The CDR3 DNA sequence: TGTGCCAGCAGCTTAGCGAATGGACAGAATCAGCCCCAGCATTTT.

CDR3 nucleotides: TGTGCCATCAGTGAGACCGGACAGGGAGGAAGGGGAAACACCATATATTTT. Its protein is CAISETGQGGRGNTIYF. This sequence joins TRBV10-3 and TRBJ1-3, with 8 bases fitting TRBD1. Germline V lookup: CDR1 ENHRY, CDR2 SYGVKD. Trimming at V came to 2 bases and at J to 4 bases, leaving 10 bases not matched to a gene. CDR3 size: 17 residues.

This chain connects TRBV5-1 to TRBJ2-3; no clear D gene. The length of the CDR3 is 14 residues. Trimming left V 0 bases short and J 2 bases short, with 7 bases between. Germline V gives CDR1 SGHRS, CDR2 YFSETQ. The CDR3 sequence is CASSLGLATDTQYF. The CDR3 coding sequence is TGCGCCAGCAGCTTGGGCCTGGCCACAGATACGCAGTATTTT. The complete variable domain, with remaining parts taken from reference TRBV5-1 and TRBJ2-3, reads KAGVTQTPRYLIKTRGQQVTLSCSPISGHRSVSWYQQTPGQGLQFLFEYFSETQRNKGNFPGRFSGRQFSNSRSEMNVSTLELGDSALYLCASSLGLATDTQYFGPGTRLTVL.

The chain combines TRBV12-3 or TRBV12-4 with TRBJ1-1; D unresolved. V was pared by 6 bases and J by 8 bases, with 13 bases between. The CDR3 contains 12 residues. DNA for the CDR3: TGTGCCAGCAGATTCTTGGACCGAGAAGCTTTCTTT. This codes for CASRFLDREAFF.

This chain joins TRBV11-2 and TRBJ2-7; TRBD2 is a possible D gene (6 bases). The CDR3 sequence is 14 residues long. Trimming pared 5 bases from V and 2 bases from J, leaving 13 bases between. CDR1 is SGHAT, CDR2 FQNNGV, per germline. CDR3 in amino acids: CASSAAGLAYEQYF. The CDR3 nucleotides are TGTGCCAGCAGCGCCGCGGGGTTGGCCTACGAGCAGTACTTC.

The chain joins TRBV5-1 to TRBJ1-5; TRBD1 agrees at 9 bases. The V segment lost 4 bases and the J segment 7 bases; nucleotides outside the gene matches: 15. The CDR3 is 17 amino acids. The germline V gene encodes CDR1 SGHRS and CDR2 YFSETQ. The CDR3: CASSPAPGQGGGQPQHF. CDR3 DNA sequence: TGCGCCAGCAGCCCTGCTCCGGGACAGGGAGGGGGCCAGCCCCAGCATTTT.

Concerning this clone itself: At one of its ends the junction is not consistent with the germline gene, which may arise from a read error. The identical CDR3 is also encoded by other nucleotide sequences in the sample. This chain uses TRBV7-2 with TRBJ1-1, with D possibly TRBD1 on 6 matching bases. The germline gives CDR1 SGHTA, CDR2 FQGNSA. CDR3 size: 16 residues. CDR3 in DNA: TGTGCCAGTAGCTCTAGGGGGGTGGGTTTTGACTCTGAAGCTTTCTTT. Translated: CASSSRGVGFDSEAFF.

V and J are TRBV30 and TRBJ1-5, with D unresolved. V was shortened by 2 bases and J by 7 bases, with 12 bases between the two germline ends. Germline values: CDR1 GTSNPN, CDR2 SVGIG (reference sequence). CDR3 length: 13 residues. The CDR3 protein is CAWSSVGDQPQHF. The CDR3 DNA reads as TGTGCCTGGAGTTCGGTCGGCGACCAGCCCCAGCATTTT. Together with reference TRBV30 and TRBJ1-5, the CDR3 gives the full variable domain: SQTIHQWPATLVQPVGSPLSLECTVEGTSNPNLYWYRQAAGRGLQLLFYSVGIGQISSEVPQNLSASRPQDRQFILSSKKLLLSDSGFYLCAWSSVGDQPQHFGDGTRLSIL.

The gene calls are TRBV12-5 and TRBJ2-7, with D uncertain. Trimming shortened V by 3 bases and J by 0 bases, and 3 bases separated the two germline ends. Germline loops: CDR1 LGHNT, CDR2 FRNRAP. This CDR3 region has 12 residues. The CDR3 DNA reads as TGTGCTAGTGGTTTCGGCTCCTACGAGCAGTACTTC. Protein product: CASGFGSYEQYF.

The gene calls are TRBV14 and TRBJ1-4; D gene uncertain. Trimming left V 1 base short and J 8 bases short, with 11 bases between. This CDR3 has 14 amino acids. Germline V gives CDR1 SGHDN, CDR2 FVKESK. The CDR3 protein is CASSQGGMREKLFF. Here the CDR3 DNA reads TGTGCCAGCAGCCAAGGTGGCATGCGGGAAAAACTGTTTTTT.

In its sample, this clone was seen once. The genes are TRBV13 and TRBJ2-7; unclear D gene. CDR3 length: 14 amino acids. CDR1 and CDR2 (germline): PRHDT, FYEKMQ (reference sequence). V dropped 4 bases and J dropped 2 bases, with 12 bases sitting between them. CDR3 in DNA: TGTGCCAGCAGCTCCAGAGGTTTAGCCTACGAGCAGTACTTC. Amino acids: CASSSRGLAYEQYF. The full variable domain, rest sourced from reference TRBV13 and TRBJ2-7, is AAGVIQSPRHLIKEKRETATLKCYPIPRHDTVYWYQQGPGQDPQFLISFYEKMQSDKGSIPDRFSAQQFSDYHSELNMSSLELGDSALYFCASSSRGLAYEQYFGPGTRLTVT.

This chain joins TRBV15 and TRBJ2-1; 7 bases align to TRBD2. This CDR3 is 16 amino acids long. V was clipped by 5 bases and J by 0 bases; unmatched bases: 7. CDR1 is LNHNV and CDR2 is YYDKDF in the germline V gene (reference sequence). The CDR3 DNA follows: TGTGCCACCAGCCGAGGGAGCGGGGCCTCCTACAATGAGCAGTTCTTC. Translation: CATSRGSGASYNEQFF.

The J gene is TRBJ1-1, the V gene TRBV6-5; possibly TRBD1 for D (6 bases). CDR3 size: 14 residues. V was trimmed by 6 bases and J by 0 bases, leaving 11 bases between them. Looked up from germline, CDR1 is MNHEY and CDR2 is SVGAGI. The CDR3 region is CASSPRGMNTEAFF. CDR3 in DNA: TGTGCCAGCAGCCCCAGGGGCATGAACACTGAAGCTTTCTTT.

The rearrangement links TRBV18 to TRBJ2-5, with TRBD1 matching 10 bases. The CDR3 sequence is 16 residues long. Losses at the gene ends were 3 bases for V and 5 bases for J; bases not matched to a gene: 9. The V gene's germline CDR1 is KGHSH and CDR2 LQKENI. CDR3 in amino acids: CASSPIGTGEAETQYF. CDR3 nucleotides: TGTGCCAGCTCACCGATCGGGACAGGGGAGGCGGAGACCCAGTACTTC.

The chain combines TRBV10-3 with TRBJ2-7; TRBD2 matches at 7 bases. Losses at the gene ends were 6 bases for V and 5 bases for J; bases not matched to a gene: 7. The CDR3 contains 13 residues. Germline lookup yields CDR1 ENHRY and CDR2 SYGVKD. CDR3 DNA: TGTGCCATCAGCCAAAGGGAGGGCAACGAGCAGTACTTC. Protein product: CAISQREGNEQYF.

The chain has TRBV29-1 and TRBJ2-1; 7 positions agree with TRBD2. Germline lookup yields CDR1 SQVTM and CDR2 ANQGSEA. The CDR3 is 13 residues long. V lost 5 bases, J lost 9 bases, and 10 bases stayed unmatched. CDR3: CSVSGRASGEQFF. CDR3 DNA: TGCAGCGTTAGTGGGAGGGCGTCTGGTGAGCAGTTCTTC.

The chain uses TRBV5-1 and TRBJ2-5, with 11 bases that match TRBD1. There are 14 residues in the CDR3. V dropped 6 bases and J dropped 3; count of bases not matched to a gene: 4. CDR1 is SGHRS, CDR2 YFSETQ, per germline. CDR3 in amino acids: CASTPGQGEETQYF. CDR3 DNA sequence: TGCGCCAGCACCCCGGGACAGGGGGAAGAGACCCAGTACTTC.

With regard to this clone: This specimen includes other DNA sequences encoding the same CDR3. V and J are TRBV7-9 and TRBJ2-7; no firm D call. CDR3 length: 14 amino acids. CDR1 and CDR2 (germline): SEHNR, FQNEAQ (reference sequence). V dropped 1 base and J dropped 3 bases, with 10 bases sitting between them. CDR3 sequence reads: CASSLVGGFYEQYF. The CDR3, as DNA: TGTGCCAGCAGCTTAGTCGGCGGCTTCTACGAGCAGTACTTC.

The V and J genes are TRBV18 and TRBJ1-5, with 11 bases identical to TRBD1. The V and J ends lost 5 bases and 4 bases, in that order; junction bases with no gene match: 4. The germline gives CDR1 KGHSH, CDR2 LQKENI. The CDR3 extends over 15 amino acids. The CDR3, as DNA: TGTGCCAGCTCAGATGGGACAGGGGGAAATCAGCCCCAGCATTTT. Translating it yields CASSDGTGGNQPQHF.

V usage is TRBV2 and J usage is TRBJ1-2; 9 bases map to TRBD1. The CDR3 covers 14 residues. From germline, CDR1 is SNHLY and CDR2 FYNNEI. Trimming at V came to 10 bases and at J to 3 bases, leaving 9 bases not matched to a gene. This chain's CDR3 is CATVPGQGYYGYTF. The CDR3 DNA is TGTGCCACCGTCCCGGGACAGGGTTACTATGGCTACACCTTC.

The rearrangement uses TRBV10-2 and TRBJ2-5; 14 bases match TRBD2. The junction had 4 bases not matched to a gene; V was cut back by 5 bases and J by 2 bases. This CDR3 comprises 16 residues. CDR1 and CDR2 from the germline V gene are WSHSY and SAAADI. This CDR3 is CASSPTSGGDQETQYF. The CDR3 DNA reads as TGCGCCAGCAGTCCGACTAGCGGGGGGGATCAAGAGACCCAGTACTTC.